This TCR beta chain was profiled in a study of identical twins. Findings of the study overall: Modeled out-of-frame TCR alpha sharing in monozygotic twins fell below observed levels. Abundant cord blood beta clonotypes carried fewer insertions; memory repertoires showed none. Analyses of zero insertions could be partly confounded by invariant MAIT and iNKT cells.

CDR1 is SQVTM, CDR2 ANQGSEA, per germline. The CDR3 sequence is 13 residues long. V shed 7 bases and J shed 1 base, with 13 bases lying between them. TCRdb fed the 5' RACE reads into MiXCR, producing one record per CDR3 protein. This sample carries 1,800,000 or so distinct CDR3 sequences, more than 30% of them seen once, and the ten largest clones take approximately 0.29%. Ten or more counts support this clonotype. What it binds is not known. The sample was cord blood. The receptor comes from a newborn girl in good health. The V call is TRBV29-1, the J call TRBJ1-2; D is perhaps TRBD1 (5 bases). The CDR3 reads CSANTGGNYGYTF. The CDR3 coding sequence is TGCAGCGCCAATACGGGGGGTAACTATGGCTACACCTTC.